This T cell receptor beta chain is from a study of identical twins' blood T cells. Turning to the study itself: Around 50 million reads covered about six alpha-chain and about six beta-chain libraries.

This clonotype appeared a few times. The antigen remains unidentified. Losses at the gene ends were 0 bases for V and 12 bases for J; bases not matched to a gene: 9. CDR1 and CDR2 (germline): DFQATT, SNEGSKA (reference sequence). There are 14 residues in the CDR3. Study-wide results and limits: Shared CDR3 clonotype counts between two donors mainly tracked the product of their cloneset sizes, twins included. Twins reportedly had markedly more similar V usage than unrelated donors, even among out-of-frame TCRbeta clonotypes. Twin similarity might stem from environmental factors, not only genetics.

TCRdb used MiXCR to reprocess the 5' RACE reads, holding one entry per CDR3 protein. The table records fewer than 450,000 distinct CDR3 sequences, more than 25% of them present only once. The rearrangement uses TRBV20-1 and TRBJ2-1, with TRBD2 identical over 9 bases. The sequence derives from a woman aged 18-49 years in good health. The material sequenced was PBMCs. The CDR3 protein is CSARDRRREGRQFF. CDR3 coding DNA: TGCAGTGCTAGAGATCGAAGGCGGGAGGGAAGGCAGTTCTTC.